The source of this T cell receptor beta chain is a study of blood T cell repertoires in COVID-19. Overall study: T cells, B-cell-depleted T cells, or PBMCs provided the cDNA or gDNA that served as material.

As processed by the authors: For nucleated cells, counts were estimated from reference gene primer amplification. Measured with immunoSEQ multiplex PCR; TCRdb has only the in-frame clones, and not every one. V, J and clone size are those of that table, while D and trimming were read from the DNA. The table includes 310,000 or so clones, 70% to 90% detected once. The germline CDR1 and CDR2 sequences are LGHNA and YSLEER. This CDR3 contains 13 residues. The ends were cut back, 4 bases at V and 0 bases at J, with 6 bases in the middle. The TCR was taken from a man in his 70s with acute or convalescent COVID-19. Sequenced material: peripheral blood. The genes are TRBV4-3 and TRBJ1-1, with D unclear. This CDR3 is CASSRVMNTEAFF. In nucleotides, the CDR3 is TGCGCCAGCAGCCGCGTCATGAACACTGAAGCTTTCTTT.